Following are 29 T cell receptor beta chains from one sample sequenced in a study of blood T cell repertoires in COVID-19. Using immunoSEQ multiplex PCR, the repertoire was profiled, and TCRdb retains in-frame clones only, with some absent. The table lists 95,000 to 110,000 clones, roughly 84% of them singletons. The source material was peripheral blood. These receptors all stem from a human donor in a cohort sampled during active COVID-19.

The V gene is TRBV12-3 or TRBV12-4, the J gene TRBJ1-3; no reliable D call. V was clipped by 6 bases and J by 0 bases, with 3 bases between them. The CDR3 consists of 12 residues. The CDR3 DNA reads as TGTGCCAGCAGAGCCTCTGGAAACACCATATATTTT. Translating gives CASRASGNTIYF.

The chain uses TRBV5-1 and TRBJ2-5; 10 positions match TRBD1. Germline lookup yields CDR1 SGHRS and CDR2 YFSETQ. J was trimmed by 2 bases and V by 4 bases; bases with no gene match: 2. There are 14 residues in the CDR3. CDR3 sequence: CASSGGQGQETQYF. Here the CDR3 DNA reads TGCGCCAGCAGCGGGGGACAGGGGCAAGAGACCCAGTACTTC.

With respect to this clone: Other DNA sequences in this sample translate to the same CDR3. The V and J genes are TRBV28 and TRBJ2-1; 8 nucleotides agree with TRBD2. The V segment lost 2 bases and the J segment 3 bases; nucleotides outside the gene matches: 0. The CDR3 spans 14 residues. Looked up from germline, CDR1 is MDHEN and CDR2 is SYDVKM. The CDR3 sequence: CASSLLAGYNEQFF. CDR3 nucleotide sequence: TGTGCCAGCAGTTTACTAGCGGGCTACAATGAGCAGTTCTTC.

This clone was seen a single time. V is TRBV28 and J is TRBJ2-1; 11 bases map to TRBD2. Germline V CDR1 and CDR2: MDHEN, SYDVKM. V lost 6 bases, J lost 7 bases, and 8 bases stayed unmatched. The CDR3 consists of 15 residues. DNA for the CDR3: TGTGCCAGCAGCCCTACTAGCGGGAGTAAGAATGAGCAGTTCTTC. This codes for CASSPTSGSKNEQFF.

The J gene is TRBJ1-3, the V gene TRBV5-1, with D perhaps matching TRBD1 (5 bases). Deletions cut 0 bases from V and 4 bases from J, with 8 bases between. The germline gives CDR1 SGHRS, CDR2 YFSETQ. This CDR3 has 14 residues. CDR3 DNA sequence: TGCGCCAGCAGCTTGGACAGGCAAGGAAACACCATATATTTT. Protein product: CASSLDRQGNTIYF.

This chain's CDR3 is CASGLVPPTVRLAGGPVNEQFF. The CDR3 DNA reads TGTGCTAGTGGTTTGGTACCCCCCACCGTCCGACTAGCGGGAGGGCCGGTCAATGAGCAGTTCTTC. The chain combines TRBV12-5 with TRBJ2-1; 14 bases fit TRBD2. Germline CDR1 is LGHNT and CDR2 is FRNRAP. V dropped 0 bases and J dropped 6; count of bases not matched to a gene: 19. This CDR3 comprises 22 residues.

The J gene is TRBJ1-3, the V gene TRBV7-9; weak D call: TRBD1 (6 bases). Deletions cut 1 base from V and 4 bases from J, with 11 bases between. CDR1 is SEHNR, CDR2 FQNEAQ, per germline (reference sequence). The CDR3 covers 15 residues. CDR3 sequence reads: CASSLEGHGGNTIYF. As DNA, the CDR3 is TGTGCCAGCAGCTTAGAGGGACATGGCGGAAACACCATATATTTT.

Only a few counts were recorded for this clone. CDR3 amino acids: CASSRTDSGNTIYF. The CDR3 DNA reads TGTGCCAGCAGTAGAACAGACTCTGGAAACACCATATATTTT. This sequence joins TRBV6-5 and TRBJ1-3; D unresolved. Germline loops: CDR1 MNHEY, CDR2 SVGAGI. The CDR3 contains 14 residues. The V end was cut by 5 bases, the J end by 0 bases, with 8 bases between.

This clone was picked up a small number of times. The rearrangement uses TRBV7-8 and TRBJ2-5, with 8 bases matching TRBD1. The V gene's germline CDR1 is SGHVS and CDR2 FQNEAQ. This CDR3 contains 15 residues. Germline trimming cut 1 base from V and 2 bases from J; bases unmatched to any gene: 3. CDR3 DNA: TGTGCCAGCAGCTTAGGGACAGGGTTTCAAGAGACCCAGTACTTC. It is translated as CASSLGTGFQETQYF.

This chain's CDR3 is CASRKTGGADEQYF. The CDR3 DNA follows: TGTGCCAGCAGAAAAACAGGGGGAGCGGACGAGCAGTACTTC. This chain uses TRBV7-2 with TRBJ2-7; 8 bases match TRBD1. The CDR3 spans 14 residues. J was trimmed by 5 bases and V by 6 bases; bases with no gene match: 9. CDR1 SGHTA and CDR2 FQGNSA come from the germline V gene.

This clone was recorded once. The chain couples TRBV6-5 to TRBJ2-3; D might be TRBD2 (5 bases). V was trimmed by 7 bases and J by 4 bases, leaving 18 bases between them. Germline V gene lookup returns CDR1 MNHEY and CDR2 SVGAGI. The CDR3 runs 15 residues. CDR3 sequence: CASTIPTVGADTQYF. CDR3 nucleotides: TGTGCCAGCACCATACCCACCGTCGGGGCAGATACGCAGTATTTT.

This clone was seen a few times. The chain joins TRBV9 to TRBJ2-5, with 7 bases lining up with TRBD1. V lost 1 base and J lost 5; bases outside the gene matches: 5. This CDR3 is 14 amino acids long. From germline, CDR1 is SGDLS and CDR2 YYNGEE. In DNA, the CDR3 is TGTGCCAGCAGCGTATCGGGACAGACGGAGACCCAGTACTTC. It translates to CASSVSGQTETQYF.

The chain carries TRBV6-6 and TRBJ1-1; perhaps TRBD1 as D (6 bases). The CDR3 spans 14 residues. Trimming pared 4 bases from V and 1 base from J, leaving 10 bases between. CDR1 is MNHNY, CDR2 SVGAGI, per germline (reference sequence). The CDR3 DNA reads TGTGCCAGCAGTTCGGGACATCGGAACACTGAAGCTTTCTTT. Translation gives CASSSGHRNTEAFF.

The chain recombines TRBV19 with TRBJ1-1, with 10 bases lining up with TRBD1. Germline CDR1 and CDR2: LNHDA and SQIVND (reference sequence). The junction had 2 bases not matched to a gene; V was cut back by 5 bases and J by 2 bases. The CDR3 has 14 residues. CDR3 coding DNA: TGTGCCAGTAGTTGGGACAGGGGCAACACTGAAGCTTTCTTT. It codes for CASSWDRGNTEAFF.

CDR3 residues: CASSSGTATNEQFF. CDR3 DNA sequence: TGTGCCAGCAGCTCCGGGACAGCTACTAATGAGCAGTTCTTC. This chain joins TRBV7-9 and TRBJ2-1; 7 nucleotides line up with TRBD1. CDR3 length equals 14 residues. The germline V gene encodes CDR1 SEHNR and CDR2 FQNEAQ (reference sequence). V was pared by 4 bases and J by 7 bases, with 7 bases of the junction left unmatched.

The chain uses TRBV29-1 and TRBJ1-4; D is possibly TRBD1 (6 bases). Trimming took off 4 bases at V and 4 bases at J, with 13 bases between the two ends. CDR3 size: 14 residues. CDR1 SQVTM and CDR2 ANQGSEA come from the germline V gene. The chain's CDR3 is CSVGPDSLNEKLFF. CDR3 sequence (DNA): TGCAGCGTTGGGCCGGACAGCCTTAATGAAAAACTGTTTTTT.

This chain connects TRBV10-2 to TRBJ2-4; 9 nucleotides match TRBD1. Germline trimming cut 4 bases from V and 7 bases from J; bases unmatched to any gene: 5. The germline V gene has CDR1 WSHSY and CDR2 SAAADI. This CDR3 comprises 14 residues. CDR3 in DNA: TGCGCCAGCAGTGCCGGGACAGGGAAGAACATTCAGTACTTC. Translation gives CASSAGTGKNIQYF.

V and J are TRBV4-1 and TRBJ2-1, with a tentative D call TRBD2 (5 bases). V was pared by 2 bases and J by 15 bases, with 14 bases between. The V gene's germline CDR1 is MGHRA and CDR2 YSYEKL. The CDR3 consists of 12 residues. CDR3 loop: CASSQNGGLVFF. CDR3 sequence (DNA): TGCGCCAGCAGCCAAAACGGCGGGCTTGTGTTCTTC.

This chain links TRBV19 with TRBJ2-1, with 16 bases aligning to TRBD2. J lost 8 bases, V lost 3 bases, and 10 bases had no gene match. The CDR3 spans 18 residues. Germline lookup yields CDR1 LNHDA and CDR2 SQIVND (reference sequence). Here the CDR3 DNA reads TGTGCCAGTAGTATCGGGACTAGCGGGAGGGCATCGGGGGATGAGCAGTTCTTC. Its protein product is CASSIGTSGRASGDEQFF.

This sequence joins TRBV25-1 and TRBJ2-5; D unresolved. Trimming pared 6 bases from V and 6 bases from J, leaving 14 bases between. Germline V gene sequence: CDR1 MGHDK, CDR2 SYGVNS. The CDR3 length is 13 residues. As DNA, the CDR3 is TGTGCCAGCAGACCGGCGGCGTCCCAGACCCAGTACTTC. Translated: CASRPAASQTQYF.

This sequence joins TRBV5-1 and TRBJ1-2; 7 nucleotides agree with TRBD1. The junction had 5 bases not matched to a gene; V was cut back by 4 bases and J by 2 bases. CDR1 is SGHRS and CDR2 is YFSETQ in the germline V gene. CDR3 length equals 14 residues. CDR3 DNA sequence: TGCGCCAGCAGCCCTGCGGGACAGAACTATGGCTACACCTTC. Translating it yields CASSPAGQNYGYTF.

The chain uses TRBV28 and TRBJ2-7; 7 bases align to TRBD1. The CDR3 has 15 amino acids. Germline V gene data show CDR1 as MDHEN and CDR2 as SYDVKM. V dropped 5 bases and J dropped 4; count of bases not matched to a gene: 11. CDR3 nucleotide sequence: TGTGCCAGCAGTCCGCCGTCCGGGACAGCTTACGAGCAGTACGTC. Encoded protein: CASSPPSGTAYEQYV.

This clone was recorded once. J is TRBJ2-7 and V is TRBV7-8; 7 nucleotides match TRBD2. J lost 2 bases, V lost 5 bases, and 9 bases had no gene match. The CDR3 runs to 15 residues. In germline, CDR1 is SGHVS, CDR2 FQNEAQ. The chain's CDR3 is CASSPRLAAAYEQYV. The CDR3 nucleotides are TGTGCCAGCAGCCCTAGACTAGCTGCCGCCTACGAGCAGTACGTC.

CDR3 DNA: TGCGCCAGCAGCTTGGAAGTGAGTGGCTACACCTTC. This encodes CASSLEVSGYTF. This chain joins TRBV5-1 and TRBJ1-2; D gene unclear. CDR1 and CDR2 from the germline V gene are SGHRS and YFSETQ. This CDR3 spans 12 amino acids. V shed 0 bases and J shed 7 bases, with 7 bases lying between them.

This chain joins TRBV5-6 and TRBJ2-3; no clear D gene. Germline V gene data show CDR1 as SGHDT and CDR2 as YYEEEE. The CDR3 runs 14 residues. Trimming left V 0 bases short and J 5 bases short, with 10 bases between. The CDR3, as DNA: TGTGCCAGCAGCTTGGGCCGAGTAGAAGATACGCAGTATTTT. It codes for CASSLGRVEDTQYF.

The rearrangement joins TRBV28 to TRBJ2-3; D not resolved. The germline CDR1 and CDR2 sequences are MDHEN and SYDVKM. Trimming left V 5 bases short and J 0 bases short, with 15 bases between. This CDR3 region has 16 residues. CDR3 bases: TGTGCCAGCAGTACCTCCACAGCCCACAGCACAGATACGCAGTATTTT. This encodes CASSTSTAHSTDTQYF.

V usage is TRBV6-5 and J usage is TRBJ2-1, with 9 bases aligning to TRBD2. The germline gives CDR1 MNHEY, CDR2 SVGAGI. The junction had 12 bases not matched to a gene; V was cut back by 9 bases and J by 9 bases. The CDR3 covers 14 residues. CDR3 coding DNA: TGTGCCAGTCTCGGGGCGGGAGGGCCTAGTGAGCAGTTCTTC. Protein product: CASLGAGGPSEQFF.

The rearrangement uses TRBV30 and TRBJ2-6; no firm D call. The germline V gene encodes CDR1 GTSNPN and CDR2 SVGIG (reference sequence). CDR3 length: 19 residues. V lost 3 bases and J lost 3, with 24 bases in between. The DNA for the CDR3 is TGTGCCTGGAGGCTCCTTAAGAAGTTTATAGTTGGTGGGGCCAACGTCCTGACTTTC. Its protein is CAWRLLKKFIVGGANVLTF.

The chain combines TRBV11-2 with TRBJ1-1; a weak D match, TRBD1 (5 bases). The CDR3 is made up of 15 amino acids. Germline CDR1 reads SGHAT; CDR2 reads FQNNGV. Trimming removed 0 bases from V and 5 bases from J, with 13 bases in between. CDR3 loop: CASSLDFAAGTEAFF. CDR3 nucleotides: TGTGCCAGCAGCTTAGATTTTGCGGCAGGGACTGAAGCTTTCTTT.